This T cell receptor (beta chain) derives from a study of shared clonotypes between healthy human individuals. Overall study context: Samples came from a couple of female and three male donors aged 18 to 49.

Germline CDR1 reads SGHTA; CDR2 reads FQGTGA. CDR3 length: 14 amino acids. The V end lost 7 bases, the J end lost 0 bases, and 12 bases lay between the germline ends. Terminally differentiated effector memory CD45RA+ cells were excluded from the naive CD8 cells, which were CD45RO-negative and positively selected for CCR7. Points on this clone: The antigen is not known.

Generated by immunoSEQ multiplex PCR, the TCRdb table keeps only in-frame clones and is missing some. The sample carries about 2.1 million clones, around 93% recorded once. The study's findings and limits: In this cohort, only blood was sampled, and tissue repertoires likely differ. Against clonotypes common to all four donors, non-shared ones had lower generation probabilities.

This sequence joins TRBV7-3 and TRBJ2-5, with D perhaps matching TRBD1 (6 bases). The clonotype was recovered from a man aged 18 to 29 in good health. Some clones in this sample may be carry-over from other donors' samples. What was sequenced was naive CD8+ T cells from PBMCs. The DNA of the CDR3 is TGTGCCAGCACCGGACAGCTAGACCAAGAGACCCAGTACTTC. Translating gives CASTGQLDQETQYF.